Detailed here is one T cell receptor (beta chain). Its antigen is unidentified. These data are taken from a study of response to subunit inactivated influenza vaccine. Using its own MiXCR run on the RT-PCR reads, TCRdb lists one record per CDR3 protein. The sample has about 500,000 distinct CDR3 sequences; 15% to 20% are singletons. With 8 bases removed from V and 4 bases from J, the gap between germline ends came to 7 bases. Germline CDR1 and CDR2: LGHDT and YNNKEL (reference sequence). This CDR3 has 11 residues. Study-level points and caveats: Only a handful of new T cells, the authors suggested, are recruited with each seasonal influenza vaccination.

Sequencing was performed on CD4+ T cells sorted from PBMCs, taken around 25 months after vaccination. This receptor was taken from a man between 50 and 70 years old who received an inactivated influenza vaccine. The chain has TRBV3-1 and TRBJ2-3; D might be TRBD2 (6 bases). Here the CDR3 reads CASRGADTQYF. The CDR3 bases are TGTGCCAGCCGCGGGGCAGATACGCAGTATTTT.